These T cell receptor beta chains were read from a single sample in a study of T cells in Graves' hyperthyroidism and ophthalmopathy. A single record per CDR3 protein comes from TCRdb applying MiXCR to the multiplex PCR reads. The sample yields approximately 720,000 distinct CDR3 sequences, 18% seen once. The sequencing sample was made of blood. The receptors were gathered from a woman between 50 and 59 years old with Graves' hyperthyroidism that later progressed to Graves' ophthalmopathy. Both conserved end residues are part of each CDR3. A D gene is named only where the DNA matches it firmly. Clone size appears in some rows only: once, few, many, or a class for an expanded clone.

clone_size: few; j_call: TRBJ1-1; v_call: TRBV19; d_call: TRBD1; cdr3_nt: TGTGCCAGTAGTGCCCGGGACAGGAAACCGAACACTGAAGCTTTCTTT; cdr3_aa: CASSARDRKPNTEAFF
clone_size: many; j_call: TRBJ2-7; v_call: TRBV13; d_call: NA; cdr3_nt: TGTGCCAGCAGCACAAGGGTCGGCCTCTACGAGCAGTACTTC; cdr3_aa: CASSTRVGLYEQYF
clone_size: many; j_call: TRBJ2-1; v_call: TRBV5-1; d_call: TRBD1; cdr3_nt: TGTGCCAGCAGCTTAGAGGGACAGGGATACAATGAGCAGTTCTTC; cdr3_aa: CASSLEGQGYNEQFF
clone_size: many; j_call: TRBJ2-3; v_call: TRBV7-3; d_call: NA; cdr3_nt: TGTGCCAGCAGCTTACCCGATGGTCCAGATACGCAGTATTTT; cdr3_aa: CASSLPDGPDTQYF
clone_size: many; j_call: TRBJ1-1; v_call: TRBV2; d_call: TRBD1; cdr3_nt: TGTGCCACCTGTACCGGGACAGGGTGGACTGAAGCTTTCTTT; cdr3_aa: CATCTGTGWTEAFF
clone_size: few; j_call: TRBJ1-5; v_call: TRBV27; d_call: NA; cdr3_nt: TGTGCCAGCAGTTATTTCGTCAATCAGCCCCAGCATTTT; cdr3_aa: CASSYFVNQPQHF
clone_size: many; j_call: TRBJ2-1; v_call: TRBV20-1; d_call: TRBD2; cdr3_nt: TGCAGTGCTAGATCGGGGGGGGAACGAGGCAATGAGCAGTTCTTC; cdr3_aa: CSARSGGERGNEQFF
clone_size: many; j_call: TRBJ2-1; v_call: TRBV30; d_call: NA; cdr3_nt: TGTGCCTGGACCCTTAGCTCCTACAATGAGCAGTTCTTC; cdr3_aa: CAWTLSSYNEQFF
clone_size: many; j_call: TRBJ1-1; v_call: TRBV6-6; d_call: TRBD1; cdr3_nt: TGTGCCAGCAGTTACCATCATCCCCCCGGGACAGGGGGCGGTCGGACTGAAGCTTTCTTT; cdr3_aa: CASSYHHPPGTGGGRTEAFF
clone_size: NA; j_call: TRBJ2-3; v_call: TRBV5-1; d_call: NA; cdr3_nt: TGTGCCAGCAGCGCCATGGATCTCACAGATACGCAGTATTTT; cdr3_aa: CASSAMDLTDTQYF
clone_size: NA; j_call: TRBJ2-5; v_call: TRBV4-1; d_call: TRBD2; cdr3_nt: TGCGCCAGCAGCCAAGACCGGACTAGCGGTCCCCAGGAGACCCAGTACTTC; cdr3_aa: CASSQDRTSGPQETQYF
clone_size: few; j_call: TRBJ2-3; v_call: TRBV12-5; d_call: TRBD2; cdr3_nt: TGTGCTAGTGTTCCTCCTCCGGGGGGGCCCACAGATACGCAGTATTTT; cdr3_aa: CASVPPPGGPTDTQYF
clone_size: few; j_call: TRBJ2-3; v_call: TRBV19; d_call: TRBD2; cdr3_nt: TGTGCCAGTAGTGGGGTGTTTAGCGGGGTCCCAGATACGCAGTATTTT; cdr3_aa: CASSGVFSGVPDTQYF